One sample yielded the 23 T cell receptor beta chains listed below, sequenced in a study of T cell responses to AZD1222 COVID-19 vaccine. TCRdb keeps only in-frame clones here, not all; method: immunoSEQ multiplex PCR. This table has 150,000 or so clones, about 90% appearing once. The material was peripheral blood, obtained on day 0 of AZD1222 vaccination. These receptors all stem from an adult in good health.

J is TRBJ2-1 and V is TRBV29-1; a weak D match, TRBD2 (6 bases). The CDR3 consists of 16 residues. Germline CDR1 SQVTM, CDR2 ANQGSEA. V was clipped by 1 base and J by 0 bases, with 13 bases between them. For the CDR3, the DNA is TGCAGCGTTGAAGGAAGACGGGAGAGCTCCTACAATGAGCAGTTCTTC. Protein sequence: CSVEGRRESSYNEQFF.

The chain has TRBV9 and TRBJ1-2; TRBD1 agrees at 10 bases. V gave up 1 base and J gave up 7 bases; unmatched junction bases: 7. The CDR3 is 15 residues long. Germline lookup yields CDR1 SGDLS and CDR2 YYNGEE. The CDR3 bases are TGTGCCAGCAGCGTAACCGGGACAGGGGTGTTTGGCTACACCTTC. Its translation: CASSVTGTGVFGYTF.

The chain combines TRBV7-4 with TRBJ1-4, with D possibly matching TRBD1 (5 bases). Germline CDR1 reads SGHVT; CDR2 reads SQSDAQ. The V end was cut by 4 bases, the J end by 5 bases, with 26 bases between. This CDR3 is 19 amino acids long. CDR3 coding DNA: TGTGCCAGCAGCTCAAACCCCAAAACCAGGGACGCAGGGAATGAAAAACTGTTTTTT. As protein: CASSSNPKTRDAGNEKLFF.

CDR3 protein: CASSQVANSVVGTEAFF. Here the CDR3 DNA reads TGCGCCAGCAGCCAAGTAGCGAACTCGGTGGTGGGCACTGAAGCTTTCTTT. This sequence joins TRBV4-3 and TRBJ1-1; D uncertain. V shed 1 base and J shed 4 bases, with 19 bases lying between them. Germline CDR1 is LGHNA and CDR2 is YSLEER. The CDR3 sequence is 17 residues long.

CDR3 loop: CASSLGSYNEQFF. DNA of the CDR3: TGTGCCAGCAGCCTTGGGTCCTACAATGAGCAGTTCTTC. The chain uses TRBV7-9 and TRBJ2-1; D is ambiguous. This CDR3 contains 13 residues. CDR1 is SEHNR, CDR2 FQNEAQ, per germline (reference sequence). V was shortened by 5 bases and J by 1 base, with 6 bases between the two germline ends.

J is TRBJ2-7 and V is TRBV6-2 or TRBV6-3; D is undetermined. V was shortened by 5 bases and J by 0 bases, with 11 bases between the two germline ends. The CDR3 covers 14 residues. Germline V gene sequence: CDR1 MNHEY, CDR2 SVGEGT. CDR3 nucleotides: TGTGCCAGCAGTAAGGACGGCGTCTCCTACGAGCAGTACTTC. Translated, it gives CASSKDGVSYEQYF.

The chain has TRBV19 and TRBJ1-5; TRBD1 is a possible D gene (6 bases). The germline V gene encodes CDR1 LNHDA and CDR2 SQIVND (reference sequence). The V and J ends lost 5 bases and 7 bases respectively, with 12 bases between them. The CDR3 loop spans 13 amino acids. The CDR3 loop is CASSLRGRQPQHF. The CDR3 nucleotides are TGTGCCAGTAGTCTCAGGGGACGGCAGCCCCAGCATTTT.

The chain couples TRBV6-2 or TRBV6-3 to TRBJ1-5; D unresolved. This CDR3 has 16 amino acids. Per germline, CDR1 MNHEY and CDR2 SVGEGT. Trimming cost V 0 bases and J 0 bases, with 9 bases left between them. Here the CDR3 reads CASSYSALNSNQPQHF. In nucleotides, the CDR3 is TGTGCCAGCAGTTACTCCGCACTGAATAGCAATCAGCCCCAGCATTTT.

The rearrangement links TRBV5-6 to TRBJ2-5; D call uncertain. CDR3 length: 13 residues. V lost 2 bases and J 8 bases, leaving 13 bases between the germline ends. Germline V CDR1 and CDR2: SGHDT, YYEEEE. CDR3 DNA sequence: TGTGCCAGCAGCTTCGCTCGACCCGGCACCCAGTACTTC. This encodes CASSFARPGTQYF.

This chain connects TRBV5-6 to TRBJ1-1; 7 bases agree with TRBD1. Trimming removed 4 bases from V and 3 bases from J; junction bases left unmatched: 6. The CDR3 sequence is 14 residues long. Germline CDR1 SGHDT, CDR2 YYEEEE. The CDR3 region is CASSPDGTDTEAFF. The CDR3 DNA reads TGTGCCAGCAGCCCGGATGGGACAGACACTGAAGCTTTCTTT.

This chain joins TRBV4-1 and TRBJ1-6; the D gene is possibly TRBD1 (6 bases). V lost 2 bases and J 12 bases, leaving 17 bases between the germline ends. Germline lookup yields CDR1 MGHRA and CDR2 YSYEKL. The CDR3 length is 15 residues. The CDR3 bases are TGCGCCAGCAGCCAATGGGAGGGACAAAGTCTACCCCTCCACTTT. Its translation: CASSQWEGQSLPLHF.

The chain joins TRBV24-1 to TRBJ2-5, with 7 bases matching TRBD1. The CDR3 has 13 amino acids. Germline V gene lookup returns CDR1 KGHDR and CDR2 SFDVKD. The trim removed 11 bases at V and 1 base at J, leaving 6 bases unmatched. The CDR3 region is CASQGQLQETQYF. The CDR3 DNA is TGTGCCAGCCAGGGACAGCTCCAAGAGACCCAGTACTTC.

The chain has TRBV6-5 and TRBJ2-7, with D possibly TRBD1 on 6 matching bases. The CDR3 is made up of 13 amino acids. Trimming took 5 bases from V and 1 from J, leaving 9 bases between them. Germline V gives CDR1 MNHEY, CDR2 SVGAGI. CDR3 sequence (DNA): TGTGCCAGCAGTCCAACAGGGTCCTACGAGCAGTACTTC. Translated, it gives CASSPTGSYEQYF.

The table lists this clone with a count of one. The chain uses TRBV5-4 and TRBJ2-1; the match to TRBD1 covers 7 bases. V was clipped by 3 bases and J by 4 bases; unmatched bases: 4. The CDR3 covers 14 residues. Per germline, CDR1 SGHNT and CDR2 YYREEE (reference sequence). Here the CDR3 reads CASSYRGGYNEQFF. As DNA, the CDR3 is TGTGCCAGCAGCTACAGGGGCGGGTACAATGAGCAGTTCTTC. The variable domain in full, completed from reference TRBV5-4 and TRBJ2-1, reads ETGVTQSPTHLIKTRGQQVTLRCSSQSGHNTVSWYQQALGQGPQFIFQYYREEENGRGNFPPRFSGLQFPNYSSELNVNALELDDSALYLCASSYRGGYNEQFFGPGTRLTVL.

CDR3 protein: CASSSYLRGNTEAFF. The DNA of the CDR3 is TGCGCCAGCAGCTCCTACCTCAGGGGGAACACTGAAGCTTTCTTT. The chain combines TRBV5-1 with TRBJ1-1; D may be TRBD1 (6 bases). The CDR3 consists of 15 residues. V was cut by 3 bases and J by 1 base, with 13 bases left in between. Germline V gene lookup returns CDR1 SGHRS and CDR2 YFSETQ. Full variable domain (missing parts from reference TRBV5-1 and TRBJ1-1): KAGVTQTPRYLIKTRGQQVTLSCSPISGHRSVSWYQQTPGQGLQFLFEYFSETQRNKGNFPGRFSGRQFSNSRSEMNVSTLELGDSALYLCASSSYLRGNTEAFFGQGTRLTVV.

V is TRBV10-3 and J is TRBJ2-7; the D is unclear. V was clipped by 0 bases and J by 0 bases, with 0 bases between them. Looked up from germline, CDR1 is ENHRY and CDR2 is SYGVKD. CDR3 size: 12 residues. The CDR3 is CAISESSYEQYF. The CDR3 DNA sequence: TGTGCCATCAGTGAGTCCTCCTACGAGCAGTACTTC.

Turning to this clone: Distinct nucleotide sequences in the sample also encode this CDR3. The V call is TRBV6-5, the J call TRBJ2-6; D gene uncertain. This CDR3 region has 13 residues. V lost 6 bases to trimming and J lost 3 bases, with 6 bases between them. Germline lookup yields CDR1 MNHEY and CDR2 SVGAGI. The CDR3 region is CASSRVGANVLTF. In nucleotides, the CDR3 is TGTGCCAGCAGCCGGGTTGGGGCCAACGTCCTGACTTTC.

The chain employs TRBV7-9 and TRBJ1-2; 8 nucleotides match TRBD1. Losses at the gene ends were 7 bases for V and 2 bases for J; bases not matched to a gene: 9. The CDR3 runs to 15 residues. CDR1 is SEHNR, CDR2 FQNEAQ, per germline (reference sequence). In DNA form, the CDR3 reads TGTGCCAGCACCCCTCTGGCAGGGGGCAACTATGGCTACACCTTC. This encodes CASTPLAGGNYGYTF.

The V gene is TRBV12-3 or TRBV12-4, the J gene TRBJ2-5; perhaps TRBD1 as D (5 bases). The V end lost 0 bases, the J end lost 5 bases, and 7 bases lay between the germline ends. CDR3 length: 13 residues. The CDR3, as DNA: TGTGCCAGCAGTTTAGCAGGGGTTGAGACCCAGTACTTC. Translation: CASSLAGVETQYF.

This clone was picked up one time. The rearrangement uses TRBV3-1 (or the pseudogene TRBV3-2) and TRBJ1-1; D not certain. The CDR3 has 13 amino acids. Trimming took 3 bases from V and 5 from J, leaving 10 bases between them. Germline CDR1 and CDR2: LGHDT and YNNKEL (reference sequence). In nucleotides, the CDR3 is TGTGCCAGCAGCCAGTGGGGAAGTACTGAAGCTTTCTTT. Translated, it gives CASSQWGSTEAFF.

This clone was seen once. The chain joins TRBV5-5 to TRBJ1-4; D call uncertain. Trimming left V 2 bases short and J 3 bases short, with 11 bases between. The CDR3 covers 15 residues. Germline values: CDR1 SGHKS, CDR2 YYEKEE (reference sequence). The CDR3 loop is CASSFIGVSNEKLFF. In nucleotides, the CDR3 is TGTGCCAGCAGCTTTATCGGGGTCTCTAATGAAAAACTGTTTTTT.

V usage is TRBV15 and J usage is TRBJ1-4; D is uncertain. In germline, CDR1 is LNHNV, CDR2 YYDKDF (reference sequence). Trimming stripped 0 bases from V and 0 bases from J, with 17 bases between. This CDR3 is built from 19 residues. CDR3 amino acids: CATSRDGHLFGATNEKLFF. CDR3 in DNA: TGTGCCACCAGCAGAGATGGTCACCTCTTCGGGGCAACTAATGAAAAACTGTTTTTT.

This chain connects TRBV5-1 to TRBJ1-2, with TRBD1 as a possible D gene (5 bases). The CDR3 sequence is 15 residues long. Germline V gene lookup returns CDR1 SGHRS and CDR2 YFSETQ. Trimming took off 0 bases at V and 1 base at J, with 10 bases between the two ends. The CDR3 spells CASSLGGPSNYGYTF. CDR3 sequence (DNA): TGCGCCAGCAGCTTGGGGGGACCCAGTAACTATGGCTACACCTTC.